The 21 T cell receptor beta chains below were found in one sample sequenced in a study of human T cells and chemical hapten exposure. The time point denotes: pre-sensitization, week 0. The treatment was: therapeutic diphenylcyclopropenone sensitization with weekly scalp DPC. A single record per CDR3 protein comes from TCRdb applying MiXCR to the RACE reads. The sample consists of 50,000 to 65,000 distinct CDR3 sequences, 6.7% of them appearing once. The input for sequencing was whole blood, taken in connection with sensitization to the hapten diphenylcyclopropenone (DPC). These receptor sequences come from a woman under 40 with alopecia areata. Some clones in this sample may be carry-over from other donors' samples.

This clonotype was observed many times. V and J are TRBV12-3 or TRBV12-4 and TRBJ1-2; possibly TRBD1 for D (6 bases). The CDR3 extends over 16 amino acids. V was shortened by 1 base and J by 8 bases, with 20 bases between the two germline ends. The CDR3 DNA is TGTGCCAGCAGTTTAGGGGGGGGGCAAGGCGGAAAAGGCTACACCTTC. This gives the protein CASSLGGGQGGKGYTF.

This clonotype was counted once. This may stem from a read error, because a much larger clone lies one nucleotide away. This CDR3 is missing its conserved last phenylalanine or tryptophan, likely due to a read error. The rearrangement links TRBV6-2 or TRBV6-3 to TRBJ1-5; D is unresolved. The CDR3 is made up of 12 amino acids. Germline V gives CDR1 MNHEY, CDR2 SVGEGT. V was clipped by 2 bases and J by 5 bases, with 4 bases between them. This chain's CDR3 is CASSYGYQPQHL. CDR3 DNA: TGTGCCAGCAGTTACGGCTATCAGCCCCAGCATCTT.

Many counts were recorded for this clonotype. The chain joins TRBV20-1 to TRBJ2-3, with D hard to call. Trimming shortened V by 1 base and J by 2 bases, and 10 bases separated the two germline ends. This CDR3 comprises 14 residues. Per germline, CDR1 DFQATT and CDR2 SNEGSKA (reference sequence). CDR3 sequence: CSARADRPTDTQYF. Here the CDR3 DNA reads TGCAGTGCTAGAGCAGACCGGCCCACAGATACGCAGTATTTT.

This clonotype showed up many times. J is TRBJ1-6 and V is TRBV6-2 or TRBV6-3; 7 positions agree with TRBD1. From germline, CDR1 is MNHEY and CDR2 SVGEGT. Germline trimming cut 0 bases from V and 2 bases from J; bases unmatched to any gene: 4. This CDR3 comprises 17 residues. The CDR3 is CASSYSTGIAYNSPLHF. Here the CDR3 DNA reads TGTGCCAGCAGTTACTCGACAGGGATCGCCTATAATTCACCCCTCCACTTT.

The chain employs TRBV29-1 and TRBJ1-2; a weak D match, TRBD1 (6 bases). The CDR3 has 13 amino acids. Germline-derived CDR1 and CDR2 are SQVTM and ANQGSEA. Between the trimmed V and J ends, which lost 7 bases and 2 bases, there was a span of 14 bases. For the CDR3, the DNA is TGCAGCGCGAAACAGGGCCCCAACTATGGCTACACCTTC. Its translation: CSAKQGPNYGYTF.

At least ten counts were recorded for this clonotype. The rearrangement joins TRBV5-1 to TRBJ1-4; D is uncertain. The CDR3 spans 16 residues. Trimming took 0 bases from V and 0 from J, leaving 9 bases between them. Germline V gene sequence: CDR1 SGHRS, CDR2 YFSETQ. In DNA, the CDR3 is TGCGCCAGCAGCTTGGGACCGGTTGCAACTAATGAAAAACTGTTTTTT. Translating it yields CASSLGPVATNEKLFF. The whole variable domain, remainder taken from reference TRBV5-1 and TRBJ1-4, is KAGVTQTPRYLIKTRGQQVTLSCSPISGHRSVSWYQQTPGQGLQFLFEYFSETQRNKGNFPGRFSGRQFSNSRSEMNVSTLELGDSALYLCASSLGPVATNEKLFFGSGTQLSVL.

About this clonotype: A much larger clone differs by one base, so this may be a read error. V and J are TRBV5-6 and TRBJ2-7; D remains unclear. Germline V gene lookup returns CDR1 SGHDT and CDR2 YYEEEE. V lost 0 bases and J lost 5, with 9 bases in between. The CDR3 is 13 amino acids. The CDR3 DNA is TGTGCCAGCAGCTTGGGGGATCTACACGAGCAGTACTTC. It codes for CASSLGDLHEQYF. The full variable domain, in which reference TRBV5-6 and TRBJ2-7 provide the parts outside the CDR3, is DAGVTQSPTHLIKTRGQQVTLRCSPKSGHDTVSWYQQALGQGPQFIFQYYEEEERQRGNFPDRFSGHQFPNYSSELNVNALLLGDSALYLCASSLGDLHEQYFGPGTRLTVT.

As concerns this clonotype: A single base separates this from a much larger clone, so it may be a read error. The chain carries TRBV7-9 and TRBJ2-3; possibly TRBD1 for D (6 bases). The CDR3 has 14 residues. Germline V CDR1 and CDR2: SEHNR, FQNEAQ (reference sequence). CDR3 DNA sequence: TGTGTCAGCATTTGGGACACCTTGCCAGATACGCAGTATTTT. This codes for CVSIWDTLPDTQYF.

This clonotype was found many times. The chain links TRBV6-5 to TRBJ2-3; D is undetermined. Looked up from germline, CDR1 is MNHEY and CDR2 is SVGAGI. The V end lost 4 bases, the J end lost 2 bases, and 7 bases lay between the germline ends. The length of the CDR3 is 13 residues. CDR3 sequence: CASSFRVTDTQYF. The DNA for the CDR3 is TGTGCCAGCAGTTTTAGAGTCACAGATACGCAGTATTTT.

This clonotype occurred many times. The rearrangement links TRBV10-2 to TRBJ1-1; maybe TRBD1 (6 bases). V lost 7 bases and J lost 5, with 14 bases in between. Per the germline V gene, CDR1 is WSHSY and CDR2 is SAAADI. The CDR3 runs 13 residues. The CDR3 loop is CASITGNLTEAFF. The CDR3 DNA sequence: TGCGCCAGCATTACAGGGAATTTAACTGAAGCTTTCTTT.

This clonotype was recorded many times. The rearrangement links TRBV18 to TRBJ1-5; D is unclear. Between the trimmed V and J ends, which lost 4 bases and 2 bases, there was a span of 12 bases. The CDR3 loop spans 15 amino acids. Germline V gene data show CDR1 as KGHSH and CDR2 as LQKENI. The CDR3 DNA follows: TGTGCCAGCTCACGGATGGAGGGTGGCAATCAGCCCCAGCATTTT. Its protein product is CASSRMEGGNQPQHF.

At least ten counts were recorded for this clonotype. This chain joins TRBV6-5 and TRBJ2-5; D remains unclear. The V end was cut by 8 bases, the J end by 4 bases, with 8 bases between. Germline V gene sequence: CDR1 MNHEY, CDR2 SVGAGI. The CDR3 totals 11 residues. The CDR3 nucleotides read TGTGCCAGCGGCTTTGCAGAGACCCAGTACTTC. Translating gives CASGFAETQYF.

This clonotype showed up many times. V usage is TRBV20-1 and J usage is TRBJ1-4, with D possibly matching TRBD1 (6 bases). V lost 1 base and J 5 bases, leaving 20 bases between the germline ends. The CDR3 has 17 residues. Looked up from germline, CDR1 is DFQATT and CDR2 is SNEGSKA (reference sequence). This CDR3 reads CSARGGGVRAANEKLFF. For the CDR3, the DNA is TGCAGTGCTAGAGGAGGGGGGGTCAGAGCCGCCAATGAAAAACTGTTTTTT.

The sample holds many counts of this clonotype. The CDR3 DNA is TGCAGTGCTAGAGCTTTGTCGGGGGATAGTCGTGCGCAGTATTTT. Amino acid sequence: CSARALSGDSRAQYF. The V call is TRBV20-1, the J call TRBJ2-3; tentative D call: TRBD2 (6 bases). The CDR3 consists of 15 residues. The germline V gene has CDR1 DFQATT and CDR2 SNEGSKA (reference sequence). V was clipped by 1 base and J by 10 bases, with 21 bases between them.

This clonotype has at least ten counts. The chain couples TRBV7-2 to TRBJ1-2, with TRBD1 matching 7 bases. V trimming: 1 base; J trimming: 4 bases; junction bases outside the gene matches: 9. The CDR3 covers 16 residues. In germline, CDR1 is SGHTA, CDR2 FQGNSA. In DNA form, the CDR3 reads TGTGCCAGCAGCTTAGACAGGGGCGATCGTACCTATGGCTACACCTTC. Translating gives CASSLDRGDRTYGYTF.

This clonotype showed up many times. The rearrangement uses TRBV12-3 or TRBV12-4 and TRBJ1-1; TRBD1 is a possible D gene (5 bases). Trimming took 0 bases from V and 7 from J, leaving 24 bases between them. The CDR3 consists of 18 residues. The CDR3 DNA reads TGTGCCAGCAGTTTAGCGCTCGGGCGAGTAGGGGCTCGGAGTGAAGCTTTCTTT. Protein: CASSLALGRVGARSEAFF.

This clonotype occurred many times. The V call is TRBV12-3 or TRBV12-4, the J call TRBJ1-4; TRBD1 matches 7 bases. CDR3 length: 16 amino acids. V shed 4 bases and J 3 bases; nucleotides not matched to a gene: 8. The CDR3 region is CASSSGQVQANEKLFF. The CDR3 nucleotides read TGTGCCAGCAGTTCAGGACAGGTACAGGCTAATGAAAAACTGTTTTTT.

This clonotype occurred a few times. The gene calls are TRBV15 and TRBJ2-7; D might be TRBD2 (5 bases). Germline V gives CDR1 LNHNV, CDR2 YYDKDF (reference sequence). The CDR3 is 14 residues long. Trimming took 0 bases from V and 2 from J, leaving 8 bases between them. The CDR3: CATSRDVGAYEQYF. Written as DNA, the CDR3 is TGTGCCACCAGCAGAGATGTCGGGGCCTACGAGCAGTACTTC.

This clonotype ranks as medium-sized (0.01 to 0.1%). This sequence joins TRBV7-8 and TRBJ2-1; TRBD1 aligns across 9 bases. This CDR3 has 17 amino acids. Germline values: CDR1 SGHVS, CDR2 FQNEAQ. J gave up 5 bases and V 5 bases, and 13 bases lay outside the gene matches. This chain's CDR3 is CASSGPTTGGWDNEQFF. In DNA form, the CDR3 reads TGTGCCAGCAGCGGACCCACGACAGGGGGATGGGACAATGAGCAGTTCTTC.

Ten or more counts support this clonotype. The chain recombines TRBV13 with TRBJ2-7, with a weak D call TRBD1 (6 bases). Trimming took off 0 bases at V and 3 bases at J, with 9 bases between the two ends. The CDR3 has 14 residues. CDR1 is PRHDT and CDR2 is FYEKMQ in the germline V gene (reference sequence). CDR3 protein: CASSLGDRDYEQYF. The CDR3 DNA sequence: TGTGCCAGCAGCTTAGGGGACAGAGACTACGAGCAGTACTTC.

This clonotype was picked up many times. The chain uses TRBV29-1 and TRBJ2-3; TRBD1 might be the D (6 bases). This CDR3 has 13 residues. The germline V gene has CDR1 SQVTM and CDR2 ANQGSEA. V lost 6 bases and J 1 base, leaving 11 bases between the germline ends. CDR3 nucleotides: TGCAGCGTAGACCGGACAGGCACAGATACGCAGTATTTT. This encodes CSVDRTGTDTQYF.